In its sample, the clone carrying this T cell receptor beta chain was seen many times. What it recognizes is unknown. J was trimmed by 3 bases and V by 4 bases; bases with no gene match: 3. Per the germline V gene, CDR1 is MRHNA and CDR2 is SNTAGT. This CDR3 has 14 residues. The sample comes from a study of Ad26.COV2.S vaccination and SARS-CoV-2 variants. Overall study context: Once or twice, 56 days apart, Ad26.COV2.S was delivered intramuscularly. General observations from the study: Once vaccination had occurred, spike-specific CD8+ and CD4+ T cell responses reportedly showed substantial breadth.

Sequencing used immunoSEQ multiplex PCR; TCRdb keeps in-frame clones, though not all of them. The sample consists of 440,000 or so clones, around 91% of them appearing once. Described treatment: 19 received Ad26.COV2.S at low or high dose, single or two shots; 5 received placebo; per-sample allocation not given. Samples came from day 63 after the first vaccine or placebo injection. Donation was by an adult aged 18-55 years who was in Boston. Vaccination used an Ad26 vector expressing Wuhan-strain SARS-CoV-2 spike. The receptor was isolated from a person between 18 and 65 years old who received the Ad26.COV2.S COVID-19 vaccine or a placebo. V and J are TRBV6-4 and TRBJ2-3, with 8 bases fitting TRBD2. The sample in question was peripheral blood, obtained in a trial of Ad26.COV2.S vaccine versus placebo. DNA for the CDR3: TGTGCCAGCAGTGCGGCGGGGGGAACAGATACGCAGTATTTT. Protein: CASSAAGGTDTQYF.